What follows is one T cell receptor beta chain and its context. Its antigen is unidentified. It was genomic DNA that served as the template for profiling TCR beta VDJ and CDR3. One entry per CDR3 protein, called by TCRdb with MiXCR from the reads. The sample lists under 500,000 distinct CDR3 sequences; over 25% were seen once. The germline gives CDR1 ENHRY, CDR2 SYGVKD. V trimming: 10 bases; J trimming: 2 bases; junction bases outside the gene matches: 14. There are 15 residues in the CDR3. These data come from a study of CD8+CD57+ T cells in acquired aplastic anemia. Patients selected for sequencing had displayed CD8+CD57+ cell expansion by flow cytometry. Every one of the patients had aplastic anemia (severe, acquired). Blood samples were obtained from patients who had received no prior therapy. Findings and limits, study-wide: Patients and healthy controls showed no significant CD8+ Simpson's diversity difference. Some 29 shared CD8+ CDR3s appeared highly expressed within patients' immunodominant clones.

This clonotype was obtained from a human donor with aplastic anemia. V and J are TRBV10-3 and TRBJ2-7; 7 bases are shared with TRBD2. Specimen: sorted CD4+, CD8+, or CD8+CD57+ T cells (not recorded which) from PBMCs. The CDR3 is CASSSGEGSAYEQYF. The DNA for the CDR3 is TGTGCCAGCAGCTCCGGGGAGGGTTCCGCCTACGAGCAGTACTTC.